The 13 T cell receptor beta chains listed next were all sequenced from one sample in a study of control samples from healthy donors and cancer patients. The assay was immunoSEQ multiplex PCR, and TCRdb's table has in-frame clones only and misses some. Counted here are 150,000 to 200,000 clones, approximately 95% occurring once; the ten biggest clones make up 1.4% to 1.5%. Sequencing input: blood. These TCRs come from a man in his late teens or twenties in good health.

The chain links TRBV12-3 or TRBV12-4 to TRBJ2-7; D unresolved. With 2 bases removed from V and 6 bases from J, the gap between germline ends came to 5 bases. This CDR3 contains 11 residues. Here the CDR3 reads CASSLLGEQYF. CDR3 nucleotides: TGTGCCAGCAGTTTATTAGGCGAGCAGTACTTC.

This chain connects TRBV6-1 to TRBJ2-1, with D maybe TRBD1 (6 bases). Germline V gene lookup returns CDR1 MNHNS and CDR2 SASEGT. The CDR3 spans 17 residues. V lost 4 bases, J lost 0 bases, and 16 bases lay in between. The CDR3 DNA follows: TGTGCCAGCAGTGCTCCCTTGGGGGCAAGCTCCTACAATGAGCAGTTCTTC. Translation: CASSAPLGASSYNEQFF.

The V gene is TRBV5-1, the J gene TRBJ2-3; 8 bases fit TRBD2. V shed 3 bases and J 2 bases; nucleotides not matched to a gene: 8. The CDR3 sequence is 16 residues long. The germline gives CDR1 SGHRS, CDR2 YFSETQ. CDR3 DNA: TGCGCCAGCAGCTCGGGGGGGCCGGGGAACACAGATACGCAGTATTTT. This sequence encodes CASSSGGPGNTDTQYF.

This clone occurred once. V is TRBV4-1 and J is TRBJ2-5, with 9 bases aligning to TRBD1. Germline V gene lookup returns CDR1 MGHRA and CDR2 YSYEKL. The J segment lost 4 bases and the V segment lost 4 bases, leaving 4 bases of the junction unmatched. This CDR3 is built from 14 residues. The CDR3 DNA is TGCGCCAGCAGCCCCGGGACAGGGTCAGAGACCCAGTACTTC. Its protein product is CASSPGTGSETQYF.

The chain is built from TRBV6-5 and TRBJ1-4; possibly TRBD1 for D (5 bases). Trimming stripped 6 bases from V and 3 bases from J, with 5 bases between. CDR3 length: 12 residues. Germline V gene data show CDR1 as MNHEY and CDR2 as SVGAGI. The DNA of the CDR3 is TGTGCCAGCAGGACAGCTAATGAAAAACTGTTTTTT. It translates to CASRTANEKLFF.

The chain couples TRBV18 to TRBJ2-6; D gene ambiguous. Trimming pared 6 bases from V and 1 base from J, leaving 7 bases between. Germline CDR1 KGHSH, CDR2 LQKENI. The CDR3 is made up of 14 amino acids. CDR3 nucleotide sequence: TGTGCCAGCTCGCCCCCTTCTGGGGCCAACGTCCTGACTTTC. Amino acid sequence: CASSPPSGANVLTF.

The V gene is TRBV7-2, the J gene TRBJ2-1; TRBD2 aligns across 11 bases. Losses at the gene ends were 5 bases for V and 1 base for J; bases not matched to a gene: 4. There are 16 residues in the CDR3. Germline V lookup: CDR1 SGHTA, CDR2 FQGNSA. CDR3 region: CASSKTSGVSYNEQFF. CDR3 in DNA: TGTGCCAGCAGCAAGACTAGCGGGGTATCCTACAATGAGCAGTTCTTC.

The rearrangement uses TRBV10-3 and TRBJ2-3; 9 bases are shared with TRBD2. Germline lookup yields CDR1 ENHRY and CDR2 SYGVKD. The V and J ends lost 4 bases and 0 bases, in that order; junction bases with no gene match: 8. CDR3 length: 17 amino acids. The chain's CDR3 is CAISAHLAGASTDTQYF. CDR3 in DNA: TGTGCCATCAGTGCACACTTAGCGGGGGCAAGCACAGATACGCAGTATTTT.

The chain combines TRBV5-1 with TRBJ1-4; perhaps TRBD1 as D (6 bases). The CDR3 covers 16 residues. Germline CDR1 reads SGHRS; CDR2 reads YFSETQ. The germline V and J ends were trimmed by 4 bases and 5 bases, with 18 bases remaining between them. CDR3 residues: CASSGSIQGSNEKLFF. The CDR3 region has the DNA TGCGCCAGCAGCGGGTCCATACAGGGATCAAATGAAAAACTGTTTTTT.

The chain has TRBV14 and TRBJ1-1; 10 bases agree with TRBD1. CDR3 length equals 16 residues. J gave up 0 bases and V 6 bases, and 7 bases lay outside the gene matches. CDR1 SGHDN and CDR2 FVKESK come from the germline V gene. The CDR3 bases are TGTGCCAGCAGTCTGAGACAGGGGGCGGTGAACACTGAAGCTTTCTTT. It translates to CASSLRQGAVNTEAFF.

This chain links TRBV3-1 (or the pseudogene TRBV3-2) with TRBJ2-7; 11 bases map to TRBD2. Germline loops: CDR1 LGHDT, CDR2 YNNKEL (reference sequence). The CDR3 runs to 17 residues. Trimming removed 2 bases from V and 1 base from J; junction bases left unmatched: 7. CDR3 nucleotide sequence: TGTGCCAGCAGCCAACTAGCGGGGGGCTCAACTTCCTACGAGCAGTACTTC. Protein product: CASSQLAGGSTSYEQYF.

This clone was seen once. V is TRBV11-1 and J is TRBJ1-1; no clear D gene. This CDR3 contains 14 residues. V was clipped by 6 bases and J by 3 bases, with 14 bases between them. CDR1 and CDR2 from the germline V gene are SGHAT and FQDESV (reference sequence). The CDR3 loop reads CASRLGGGYTEAFF. The CDR3 bases are TGTGCCAGCAGACTCGGAGGAGGATACACTGAAGCTTTCTTT.

To note about this clone: The same CDR3 is also encoded by other DNA sequences in this sample. The chain combines TRBV12-3 or TRBV12-4 with TRBJ1-5; D perhaps matches TRBD1 (6 bases). This CDR3 is built from 13 residues. Trimming removed 2 bases at V and 5 bases at J, with 7 bases between. The CDR3, as DNA: TGTGCCAGCAGTTTAAACAGGGATCAGCCCCAGCATTTT. Translation: CASSLNRDQPQHF.